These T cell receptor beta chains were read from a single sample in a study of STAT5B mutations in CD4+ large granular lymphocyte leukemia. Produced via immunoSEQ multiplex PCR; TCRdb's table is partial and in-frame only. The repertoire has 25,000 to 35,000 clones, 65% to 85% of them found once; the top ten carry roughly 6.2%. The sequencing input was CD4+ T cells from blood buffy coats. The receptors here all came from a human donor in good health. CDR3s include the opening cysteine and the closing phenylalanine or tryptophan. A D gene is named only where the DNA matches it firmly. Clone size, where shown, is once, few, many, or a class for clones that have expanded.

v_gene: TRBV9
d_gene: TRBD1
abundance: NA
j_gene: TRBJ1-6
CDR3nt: TGTGCCAGCAGCGTAGAGGGACAGGGTATTCCGAATTCACCCCTCCACTTT
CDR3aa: CASSVEGQGIPNSPLHF

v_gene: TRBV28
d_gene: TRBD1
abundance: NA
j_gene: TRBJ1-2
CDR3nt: TGTGCCAGCAGAACGCCGGGACAGGGGGCCTTATATGGCTACACCTTC
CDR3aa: CASRTPGQGALYGYTF

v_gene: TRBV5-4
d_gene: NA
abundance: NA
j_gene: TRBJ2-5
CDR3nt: TGTGCCAGCAGCACCCGATATGGGGGCCGAGAGACCCAGTACTTC
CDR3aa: CASSTRYGGRETQYF

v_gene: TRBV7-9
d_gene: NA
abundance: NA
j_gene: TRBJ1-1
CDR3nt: TGTGCCAGCAGCAAAAACCGGGGGAATAGCGGAACTGAAGCTTTCTTT
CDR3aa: CASSKNRGNSGTEAFF

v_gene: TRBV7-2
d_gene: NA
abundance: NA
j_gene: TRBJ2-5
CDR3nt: TGTGCCAGCAGCTTATCGGGGGGCCGAGAGACCCAGTACTTC
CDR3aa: CASSLSGGRETQYF

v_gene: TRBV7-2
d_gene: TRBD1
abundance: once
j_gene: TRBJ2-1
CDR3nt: TGTGCCAGCAGCCTCCGGGACAGCACTCTCTCCTACAATGAGCAGTTCTTC
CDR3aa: CASSLRDSTLSYNEQFF

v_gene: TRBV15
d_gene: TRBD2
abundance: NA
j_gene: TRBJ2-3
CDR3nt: TGTGCCACCAGCAGAGACCGCGGGGGGCAAGATACGCAGTATTTT
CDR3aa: CATSRDRGGQDTQYF

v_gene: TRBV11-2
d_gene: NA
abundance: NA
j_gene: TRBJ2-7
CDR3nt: TGTGCCAGCAGCTTAGAGAGAGTCTACGAGCAGTACTTC
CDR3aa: CASSLERVYEQYF

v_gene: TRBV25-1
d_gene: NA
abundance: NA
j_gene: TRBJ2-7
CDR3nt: TGTGCCAGCATCGGAGGAGGACTGCGAGAGCAGTACTTC
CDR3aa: CASIGGGLREQYF

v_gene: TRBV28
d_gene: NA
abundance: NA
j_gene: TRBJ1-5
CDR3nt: TGTGCCAGCAGTTTATCGCTAGGGAATCAGCCCCAGCATTTT
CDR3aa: CASSLSLGNQPQHF

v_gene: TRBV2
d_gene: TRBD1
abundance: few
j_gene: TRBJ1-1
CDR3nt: TGTGCCAGCAGGGGAATGGCAGGGGGACAAGACACTGAAGCTTTCTTT
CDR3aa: CASRGMAGGQDTEAFF

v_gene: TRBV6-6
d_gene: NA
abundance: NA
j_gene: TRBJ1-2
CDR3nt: TGTGCCAGCAGGCGCCGGACGGATCCTAACTATGGCTACACCTTC
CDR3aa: CASRRRTDPNYGYTF

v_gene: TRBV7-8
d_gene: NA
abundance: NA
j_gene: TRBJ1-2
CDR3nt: TGTGCCAGCAGCTTATACGGCAGGGGAATTGGGAGGGCATATGGCTACACCTTC
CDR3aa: CASSLYGRGIGRAYGYTF

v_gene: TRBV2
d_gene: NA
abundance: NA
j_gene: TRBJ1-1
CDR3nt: TGTGCCAGCAGTGAAACAGAGTCGAACACTGAAGCTTTCTTT
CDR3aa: CASSETESNTEAFF

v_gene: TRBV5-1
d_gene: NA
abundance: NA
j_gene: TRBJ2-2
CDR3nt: TGCGCCAGCAGCTTGGCGCCTTCAGCGAACACCGGGGAGCTGTTTTTT
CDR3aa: CASSLAPSANTGELFF

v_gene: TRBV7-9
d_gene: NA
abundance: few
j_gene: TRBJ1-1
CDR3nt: TGTGCCAGCAGCTTTGACACTGAAGCTTTCTTT
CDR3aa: CASSFDTEAFF

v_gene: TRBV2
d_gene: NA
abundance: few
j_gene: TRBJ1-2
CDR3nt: TGTGCCAGCAGGGTAAAGGTGGGCTACACCTTC
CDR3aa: CASRVKVGYTF

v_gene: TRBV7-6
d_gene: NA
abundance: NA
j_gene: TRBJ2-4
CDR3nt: TGTGCCAGCAGCCGCGACTCAAAAAACATTCAGTACTTC
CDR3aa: CASSRDSKNIQYF

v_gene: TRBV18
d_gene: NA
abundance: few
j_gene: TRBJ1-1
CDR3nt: TGTGCCAGCTCACCGATAGGGGATACTGAAGCTTTCTTT
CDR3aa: CASSPIGDTEAFF

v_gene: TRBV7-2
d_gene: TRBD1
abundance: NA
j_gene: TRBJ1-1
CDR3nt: TGTGCCAGCAGCTTTGGACAGGGGAACACTGAAGCTTTCTTT
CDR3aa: CASSFGQGNTEAFF

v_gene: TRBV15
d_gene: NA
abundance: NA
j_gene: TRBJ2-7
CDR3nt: TGTGCCACCAGCTTACCGGGACTGGGCTCCTACGAGCAGTACTTC
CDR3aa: CATSLPGLGSYEQYF

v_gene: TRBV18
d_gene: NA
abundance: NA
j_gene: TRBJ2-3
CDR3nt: TGTGCCAGCTCACCACCTATGGGGGGCGCAGATACGCAGTATTTT
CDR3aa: CASSPPMGGADTQYF

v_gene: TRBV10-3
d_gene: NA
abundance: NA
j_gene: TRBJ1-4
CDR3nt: TGTGCCATCAGCCCGGAGGGTGCAACTAATGAAAAACTGTTTTTT
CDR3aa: CAISPEGATNEKLFF

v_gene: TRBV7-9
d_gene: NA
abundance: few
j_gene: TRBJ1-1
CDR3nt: TGTGCCAGCAGCTACTACCAGGGCACTGAAGCTTTCTTT
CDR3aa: CASSYYQGTEAFF

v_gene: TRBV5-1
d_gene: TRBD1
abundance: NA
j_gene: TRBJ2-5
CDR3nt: TGCGCCAGCAGCTGGGGGACAGGGGAGCAAGAGACCCAGTACTTC
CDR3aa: CASSWGTGEQETQYF

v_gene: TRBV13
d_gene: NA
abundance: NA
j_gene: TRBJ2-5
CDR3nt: TGTGCCAGCAGCGCACGACAGGGATTAGGAGGGCAAGAGACCCAGTACTTC
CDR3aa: CASSARQGLGGQETQYF

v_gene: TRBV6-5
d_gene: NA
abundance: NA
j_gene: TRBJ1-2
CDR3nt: TGTGCCAGCAGTCCTCTGCCAGGGGAGGGGTACACCTTC
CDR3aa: CASSPLPGEGYTF

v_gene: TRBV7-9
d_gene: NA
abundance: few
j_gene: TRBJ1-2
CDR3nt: TGTGCCAGCAGCTTACTCCAAGGCTACACCTTC
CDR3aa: CASSLLQGYTF

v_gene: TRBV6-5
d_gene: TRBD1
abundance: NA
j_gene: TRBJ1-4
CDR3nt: TGTGCCAGCAGTTACTCGACAGGGGGCGGGAGAGAAAAACTGTTTTTT
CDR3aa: CASSYSTGGGREKLFF

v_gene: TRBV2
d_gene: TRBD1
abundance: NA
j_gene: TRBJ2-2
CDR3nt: TGTGCCAGCAGTCGGGACAGATTGAACACCGGGGAGCTGTTTTTT
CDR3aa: CASSRDRLNTGELFF

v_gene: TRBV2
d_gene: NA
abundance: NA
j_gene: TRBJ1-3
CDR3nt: TGTGCCAGTGAGGACGACTTCGGAAACACCATATATTTT
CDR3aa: CASEDDFGNTIYF

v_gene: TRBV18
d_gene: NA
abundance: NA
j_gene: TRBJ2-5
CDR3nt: TGTGCCAGCTCACCGGGGGAGACCCAGTACTTC
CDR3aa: CASSPGETQYF

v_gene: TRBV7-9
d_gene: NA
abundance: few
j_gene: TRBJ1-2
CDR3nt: TGTGCCAGCAGCCGTTCCGGGCGCGACACCTTC
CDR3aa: CASSRSGRDTF

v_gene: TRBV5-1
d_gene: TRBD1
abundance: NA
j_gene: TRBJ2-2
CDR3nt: TGCGCCAGCAGCCCGGACAGGGAGAACACCGGGGAGCTGTTTTTT
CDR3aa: CASSPDRENTGELFF

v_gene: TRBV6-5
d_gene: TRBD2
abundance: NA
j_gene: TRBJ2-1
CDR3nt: TGTGCCAGCAGTCCACGACTAGCCTCCTACAATGAGCAGTTCTTC
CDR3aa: CASSPRLASYNEQFF

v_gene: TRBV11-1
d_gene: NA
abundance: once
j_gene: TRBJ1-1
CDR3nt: TGTGCCAGCAGCTTAAACTGTTTCTTT
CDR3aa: CASSLNCFF

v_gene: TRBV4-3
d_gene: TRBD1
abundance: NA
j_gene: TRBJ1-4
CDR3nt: TGCGCCAGCAGCCAAGATTTGGACAGGGTTCGTGAAAAACTGTTTTTT
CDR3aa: CASSQDLDRVREKLFF

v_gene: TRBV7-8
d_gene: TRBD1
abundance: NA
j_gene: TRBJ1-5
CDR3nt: TGTGCCAGCAGCACACTCGCGGACAGGACTAATCAGCCCCAGCATTTT
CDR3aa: CASSTLADRTNQPQHF

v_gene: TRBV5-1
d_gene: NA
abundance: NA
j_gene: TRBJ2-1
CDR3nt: TGCGCCAGCAGCGGGTCCCGGGGGATCTCCTACAATGAGCAGTTCTTC
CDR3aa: CASSGSRGISYNEQFF

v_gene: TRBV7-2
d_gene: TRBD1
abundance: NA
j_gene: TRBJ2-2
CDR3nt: TGTGCCAGCAGCGCCTCAGCCAGGGGGCTCTTAGGCACCGGGGAGCTGTTTTTT
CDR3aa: CASSASARGLLGTGELFF

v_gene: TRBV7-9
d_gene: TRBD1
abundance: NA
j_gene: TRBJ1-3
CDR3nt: TGTGCCAGCAGCTCTCAGCCGGGACAGGGGATAGGAAACACCATATATTTT
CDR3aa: CASSSQPGQGIGNTIYF

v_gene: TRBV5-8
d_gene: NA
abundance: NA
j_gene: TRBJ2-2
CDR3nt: TGTGCCAGCAGCTTCAGGGTCACCGGGGAGCTGTTTTTT
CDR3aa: CASSFRVTGELFF

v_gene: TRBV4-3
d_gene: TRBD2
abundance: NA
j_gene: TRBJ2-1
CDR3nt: TGCGCCAGCAGCCTCGCGGGGGGGCCCAATGAGCAGTTCTTC
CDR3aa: CASSLAGGPNEQFF

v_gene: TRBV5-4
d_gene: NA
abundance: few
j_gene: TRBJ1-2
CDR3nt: TGTGCCAGCAGCTTGGCACTGGATATTAACTATGGCTACACCTTC
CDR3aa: CASSLALDINYGYTF

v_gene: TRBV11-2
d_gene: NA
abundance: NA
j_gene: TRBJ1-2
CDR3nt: TGTGCCAGCAGCCCGGGGAGTGGGGGCTACACCTTC
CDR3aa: CASSPGSGGYTF

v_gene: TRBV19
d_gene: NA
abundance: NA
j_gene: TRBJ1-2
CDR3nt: TGTGCCAGTACCTCCGGGGGAAGATCTAACTATGGCTACACCTTC
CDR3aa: CASTSGGRSNYGYTF

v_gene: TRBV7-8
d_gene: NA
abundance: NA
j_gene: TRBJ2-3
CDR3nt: TGTGCCAGCAGCCTCAGCGATACGCAGTATTTT
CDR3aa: CASSLSDTQYF

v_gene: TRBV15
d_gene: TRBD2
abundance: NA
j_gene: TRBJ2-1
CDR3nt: TGTGCCACCTGGTTGGGACTAGCGGGGAATGAGCAGTTCTTC
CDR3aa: CATWLGLAGNEQFF

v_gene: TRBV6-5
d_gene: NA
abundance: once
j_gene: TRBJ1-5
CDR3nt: TGTGCCAGCAGTTCCCGGACACTTGAAAGCAATCAGCCCCAGCATTTT
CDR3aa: CASSSRTLESNQPQHF

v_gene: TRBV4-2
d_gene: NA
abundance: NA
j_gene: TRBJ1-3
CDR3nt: TGTGCCAGCAGCCAAGATACTACTGGAAACACCATATATTTT
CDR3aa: CASSQDTTGNTIYF

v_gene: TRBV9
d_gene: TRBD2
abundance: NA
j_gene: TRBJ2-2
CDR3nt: TGTGCCAGCAGCCACGGACTAGCCGGAACCGGGGAGCTGTTTTTT
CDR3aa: CASSHGLAGTGELFF

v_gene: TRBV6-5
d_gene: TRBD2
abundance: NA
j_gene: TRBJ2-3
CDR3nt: TGTGCCAGCAGTTACTCGGGGGGTAGCGGGGGTAATACGCAGTATTTT
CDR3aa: CASSYSGGSGGNTQYF

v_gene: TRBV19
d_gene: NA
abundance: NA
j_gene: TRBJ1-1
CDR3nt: TGTGCCAGTAGTATATTAGGGATGGAGAACACTGAAGCTTTCTTT
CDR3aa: CASSILGMENTEAFF

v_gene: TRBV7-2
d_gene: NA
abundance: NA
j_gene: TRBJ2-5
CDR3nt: TGTGCCAGCAGCTTGGGGGGAGTGAAAGAGACCCAGTACTTC
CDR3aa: CASSLGGVKETQYF

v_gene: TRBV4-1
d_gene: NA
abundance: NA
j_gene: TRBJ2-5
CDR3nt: TGCGCCAGCAGCCAAGATACGGTGGGTAGGGCCCAGTACTTC
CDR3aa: CASSQDTVGRAQYF

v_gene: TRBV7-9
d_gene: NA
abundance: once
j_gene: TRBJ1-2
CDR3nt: TGTGCCAGCAGCTTGAAAGGCGTGGATAGTAGGGATGGCTACACCTTC
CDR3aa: CASSLKGVDSRDGYTF